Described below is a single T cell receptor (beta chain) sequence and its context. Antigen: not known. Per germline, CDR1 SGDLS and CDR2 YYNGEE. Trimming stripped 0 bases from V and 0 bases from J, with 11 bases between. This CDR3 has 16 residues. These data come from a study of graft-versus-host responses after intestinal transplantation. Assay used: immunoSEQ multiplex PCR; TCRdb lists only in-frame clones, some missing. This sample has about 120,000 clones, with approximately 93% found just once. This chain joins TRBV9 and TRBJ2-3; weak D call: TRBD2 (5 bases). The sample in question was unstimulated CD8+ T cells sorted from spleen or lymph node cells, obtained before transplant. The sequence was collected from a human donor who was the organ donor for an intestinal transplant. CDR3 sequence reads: CASSVEGGPSTDTQYF. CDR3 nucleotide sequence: TGTGCCAGCAGCGTAGAAGGCGGGCCGAGCACAGATACGCAGTATTTT.